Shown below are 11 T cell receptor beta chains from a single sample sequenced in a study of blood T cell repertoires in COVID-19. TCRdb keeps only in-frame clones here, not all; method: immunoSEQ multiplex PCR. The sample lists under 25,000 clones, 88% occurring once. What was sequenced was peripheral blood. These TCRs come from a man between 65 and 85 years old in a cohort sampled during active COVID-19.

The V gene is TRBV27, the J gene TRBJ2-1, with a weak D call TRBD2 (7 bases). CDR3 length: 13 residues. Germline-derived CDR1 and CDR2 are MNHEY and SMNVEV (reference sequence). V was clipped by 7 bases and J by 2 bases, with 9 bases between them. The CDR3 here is CASKGGAYNEQFF. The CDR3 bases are TGTGCCAGCAAAGGGGGGGCCTACAATGAGCAGTTCTTC.

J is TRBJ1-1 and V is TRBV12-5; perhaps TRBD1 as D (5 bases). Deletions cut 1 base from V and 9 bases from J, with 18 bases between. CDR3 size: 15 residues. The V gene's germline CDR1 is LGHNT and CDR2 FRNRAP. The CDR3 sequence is CASGLGAGGNAKAFF. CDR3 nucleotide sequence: TGTGCTAGTGGTTTGGGGGCCGGGGGAAACGCGAAAGCTTTCTTT. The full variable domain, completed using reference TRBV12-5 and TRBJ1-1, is DARVTQTPRHKVTEMGQEVTMRCQPILGHNTVFWYRQTMMQGLELLAYFRNRAPLDDSGMPKDRFSAEMPDATLATLKIQPSEPRDSAVYFCASGLGAGGNAKAFFGQGTRLTVV.

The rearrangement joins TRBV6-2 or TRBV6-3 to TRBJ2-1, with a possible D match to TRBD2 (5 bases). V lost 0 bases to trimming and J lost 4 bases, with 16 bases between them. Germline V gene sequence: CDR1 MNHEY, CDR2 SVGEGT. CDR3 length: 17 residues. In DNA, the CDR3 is TGTGCCAGCAGTTACTCGGCTTTGGCTAGCTTTTACAATGAGCAGTTCTTC. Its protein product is CASSYSALASFYNEQFF.

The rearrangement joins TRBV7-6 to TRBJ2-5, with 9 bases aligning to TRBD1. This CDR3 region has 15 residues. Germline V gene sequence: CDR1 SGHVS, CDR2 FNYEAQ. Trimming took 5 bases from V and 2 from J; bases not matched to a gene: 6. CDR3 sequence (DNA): TGTGCCAGCAGCCTGGACAGGGGATGGCAAGAGACCCAGTACTTC. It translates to CASSLDRGWQETQYF.

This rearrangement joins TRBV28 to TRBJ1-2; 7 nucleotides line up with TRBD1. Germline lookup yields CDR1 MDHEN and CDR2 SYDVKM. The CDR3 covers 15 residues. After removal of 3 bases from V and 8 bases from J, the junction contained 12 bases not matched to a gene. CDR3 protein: CASSLDRSLVGGYTF. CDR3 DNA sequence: TGTGCCAGCAGTTTGGACAGGTCTTTAGTTGGGGGCTACACCTTC.

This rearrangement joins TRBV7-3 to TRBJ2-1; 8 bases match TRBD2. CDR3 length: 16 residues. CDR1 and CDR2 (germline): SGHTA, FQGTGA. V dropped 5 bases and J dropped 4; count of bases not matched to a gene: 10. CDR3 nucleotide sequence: TGTGCCAGCAGCCCTCTGAGCGGGAGTCTATACAATGAGCAGTTCTTC. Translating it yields CASSPLSGSLYNEQFF. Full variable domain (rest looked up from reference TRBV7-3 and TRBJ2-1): GAGVSQTPSNKVTEKGKYVELRCDPISGHTALYWYRQSLGQGPEFLIYFQGTGAADDSGLPNDRFFAVRPEGSVSTLKIQRTERGDSAVYLCASSPLSGSLYNEQFFGPGTRLTVL.

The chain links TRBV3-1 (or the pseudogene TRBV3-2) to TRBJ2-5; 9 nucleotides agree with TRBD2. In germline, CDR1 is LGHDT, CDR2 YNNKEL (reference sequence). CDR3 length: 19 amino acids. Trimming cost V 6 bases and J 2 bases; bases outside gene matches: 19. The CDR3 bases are TGTGCCAGCAGTACTCTTCCGGCTAGCGGGAAAAAACCACAAGAGACCCAGTACTTC. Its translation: CASSTLPASGKKPQETQYF.

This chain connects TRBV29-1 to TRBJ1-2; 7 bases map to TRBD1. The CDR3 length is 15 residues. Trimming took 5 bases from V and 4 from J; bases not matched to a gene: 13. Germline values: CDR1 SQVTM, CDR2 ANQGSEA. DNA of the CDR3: TGCAGCGTTCTGTTGTTGGGACAGATGCGCTATGGCTACACCTTC. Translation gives CSVLLLGQMRYGYTF.

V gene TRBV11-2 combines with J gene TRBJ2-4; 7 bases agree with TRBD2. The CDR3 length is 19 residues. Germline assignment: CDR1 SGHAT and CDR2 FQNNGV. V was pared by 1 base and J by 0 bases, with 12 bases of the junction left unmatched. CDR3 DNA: TGTGCCAGCAGCTTAGTGGGAGGGACGGCGGGCGTAGCCAAAAACATTCAGTACTTC. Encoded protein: CASSLVGGTAGVAKNIQYF.

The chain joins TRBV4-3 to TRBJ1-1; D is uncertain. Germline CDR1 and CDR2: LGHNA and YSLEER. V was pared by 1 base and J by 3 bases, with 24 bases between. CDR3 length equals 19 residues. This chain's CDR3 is CASSQAPWTASPWDTEAFF. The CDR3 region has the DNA TGCGCCAGCAGCCAAGCCCCCTGGACTGCCTCCCCTTGGGACACTGAAGCTTTCTTT.

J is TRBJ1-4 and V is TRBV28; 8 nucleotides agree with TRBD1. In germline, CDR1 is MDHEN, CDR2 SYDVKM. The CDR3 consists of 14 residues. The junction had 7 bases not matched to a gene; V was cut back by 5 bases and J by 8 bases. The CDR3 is CASSPGQGWEKLFF. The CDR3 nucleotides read TGTGCCAGCAGTCCAGGACAGGGCTGGGAAAAACTGTTTTTT.